What follows is one T cell receptor (beta chain) and its context. Its specificity is unknown. The data derive from a study of T cell responses to AZD1222 COVID-19 vaccine. Study-level findings and limits: Donors were chiefly white British, with a greater number of females, and clonal diversity was perhaps underestimated. Within unmutated variant regions lay the reported targets of nearly half of spike-specific TCRs. At 160-218 and 743-854, vaccine-associated CD4 TCRs were dominant, and they spanned spike.

The protocol was immunoSEQ multiplex PCR, while the TCRdb copy is restricted to in-frame clones and leaves out a portion. The data hold some 74,000 clones, with about 85% observed a single time. V was pared by 6 bases and J by 7 bases, with 12 bases between. The CDR3 loop spans 13 amino acids. Per the germline V gene, CDR1 is SGHTA and CDR2 is FQGTGA. The sample consisted of peripheral blood, taken 28 days after the second AZD1222 dose. The sequence derives from an adult who received the AZD1222 COVID-19 vaccine. V gene TRBV7-3 combines with J gene TRBJ2-2; D gene unclear. The DNA of the CDR3 is TGTGCCAGCAGTTCTCAAGGGTACGGGGAGCTGTTTTTT. It yields the protein CASSSQGYGELFF.